This TCR beta chain is drawn from a study of T cell clones after liver transplantation (dated by TCRdb to about 2019). With respect to the entire study: Samples were obtained from ITN030ST, a randomized trial in which withdrawal of immunosuppression was attempted within 2 years of liver transplantation. Third party-reactive TCRbeta sequences from pre-transplant MLRs were also identified as an antigen-independent comparator for donor-reactive sequences. Blood samples were collected pre-transplant, pre-randomization before withdrawal, and post-randomization after either complete withdrawal or failed withdrawal. Until randomization at 12-24 months post-transplant, subjects were given standard immunosuppression, with no induction therapy. Tolerance was defined as complete immunosuppression withdrawal for at least one year with no rise in liver enzymes beyond twice the upper limit of normal. Three of the eight recipients were HCV-positive; the others were transplanted for non-autoimmune, non-viral indications. The study cohort included 8 liver transplant recipients, of whom 3 were classified as tolerant and 5 as non-tolerant. Donor-reactive T cell clones were identified by TCRbeta sequencing after a pre-transplant mixed lymphocyte reaction and then tracked in post-transplant blood. On the study overall, not on this receptor specifically: Because of small, heterogeneous patient numbers and non-standardized post-transplant time points, the conclusions were only preliminary. When repertoire turnover was accounted for, significantly reduced detection of donor-reactive sequences was found in 7 of 8 subjects for CD4 and in 8 of 8 subjects for CD8. Because allograft tissue specimens were not available, migration of donor-reactive T cells into the graft, rather than deletion, may have occurred. In two subjects, low numbers of available donor cells limited the measurable donor-reactive repertoire. Donor-reactive sequences decreased more than third party-reactive sequences, which suggests partial antigen-specific deletion that was not related to withdrawal success. In 5 of 8 subjects, regardless of tolerance or HCV status, circulating donor-reactive CD4 TCRbeta sequences dropped significantly post-transplant.

Between the V and J ends, shortened by 5 bases and 7 bases respectively, the junction contains 12 bases. Taken from cysteine to phenylalanine, the CDR3 has 12 residues. The retained sequence is limited to the CDR3, 36 bases, with the frame set at the first base. The germline V gene specifies MDHEN as CDR1 and SYDVKM as CDR2. Unstimulated PBMCs, after thawing, were stained for CD3, CD4 and CD8 and then FACS-sorted into CD3+CD4+ and CD3+CD8+ populations. Randomization to immunosuppression withdrawal applied to every one of the 8 studied subjects. The Qiagen DNeasy Blood and Tissue Kit was used to isolate genomic DNA. To note about this clone: The target of this receptor is not known. No clone much larger than this one lies a single base away; base qualities are absent.

High-throughput TCRbeta CDR3 sequencing of frozen genomic DNA was performed by immunoSEQ, with PCR amplification, mapping, bias correction and internal controls included. As for the authors' bioinformatics: Only productive rearrangements were retained, and each unique TCRbeta sequence was defined by its CDR3 nucleotide sequence together with its V and J gene. Donor-reactive sequences required at least 5-fold expansion in CFSE-low cells versus unstimulated pre-transplant cells and at least 0.01% frequency. Minimum frequency thresholds were set for each subject based on the unstimulated sample with the lowest template count, ensuring at least 90% detection power. Repertoire turnover was measured by Jensen-Shannon divergence between the top 1000 TCRbeta sequences post- and pre-transplant. Two-sided Fisher's exact tests were used to test for changes in the detection of donor-reactive sequences. The table comes from immuneACCESS by way of TCRdb, which keeps in-frame sequences with V and J called. Part of the clones is missing from these tables; in studies checked, under half for an unresolved V gene and the rest for unknown reasons. For V, J and clone size, that table is used; D and trimming come from the DNA. The sample yields about 75,000 clones; around 84% were counted once. The ten largest clones add up to 2.1% of the sample.

The origin of this receptor is a human patient who received a liver transplant. After a transplant, some of the T cells may come from the graft donor. This receptor chain uses TRBV28 and TRBJ2-7; TRBD2 could be the D gene, as 5 bases match. The material sequenced was CD4+ T cells from blood, taken around 48 months after liver transplant. CDR3 reads: CASSAGRREQYF. The nucleotides read TGTGCCAGCAGTGCGGGCCGACGTGAGCAGTACTTC.